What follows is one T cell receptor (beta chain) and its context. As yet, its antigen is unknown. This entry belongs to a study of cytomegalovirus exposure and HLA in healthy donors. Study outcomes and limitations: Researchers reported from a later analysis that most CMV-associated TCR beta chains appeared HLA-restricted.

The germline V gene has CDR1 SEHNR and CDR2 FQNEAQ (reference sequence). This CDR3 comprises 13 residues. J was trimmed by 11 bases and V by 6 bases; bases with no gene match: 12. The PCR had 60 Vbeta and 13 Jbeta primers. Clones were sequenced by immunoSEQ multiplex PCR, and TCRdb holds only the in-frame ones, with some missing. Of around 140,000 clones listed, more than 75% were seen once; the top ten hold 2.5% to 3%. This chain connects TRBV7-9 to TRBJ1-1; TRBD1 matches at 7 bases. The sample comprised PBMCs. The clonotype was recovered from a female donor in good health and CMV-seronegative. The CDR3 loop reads CASSFDRDMQAFF. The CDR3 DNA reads TGTGCCAGCAGTTTCGACAGGGATATGCAGGCTTTCTTT.